Below, 15 T cell receptor beta chains from the same sample are listed, as sequenced in a study of T cell responses to AZD1222 COVID-19 vaccine (dated by TCRdb to the early 2020s). The time point label of this sample denotes: baseline before first vaccination. Library generation was performed with the immunoSEQ multiplex PCR assay. In its TCRdb copy, this immuneACCESS table keeps in-frame sequences only and misses some clones. Where compared with another copy, unresolved V genes explain less than half of these, and the others have no known cause. This sample has approximately 170,000 clones in its table, and approximately 92% of those were observed once. 1.5% to 2% of the sample is in the top ten clones. Sequencing was performed on peripheral blood, taken on day 0 of AZD1222 vaccination. These receptors all stem from an adult in good health.

V gene TRBV9 combines with J gene TRBJ1-2; TRBD1 matches at 11 bases. Germline CDR1 and CDR2: SGDLS and YYNGEE. The CDR3 runs to 13 residues. The ends lost 6 bases at V and 7 bases at J; junction bases unmatched: 5. This CDR3 is CASTGQGASGYTF. The CDR3 region has the DNA TGTGCCAGCACCGGACAGGGGGCCAGTGGCTACACCTTC.

The J gene is TRBJ2-3, the V gene TRBV24-1; weak D call: TRBD2 (6 bases). Germline V lookup: CDR1 KGHDR, CDR2 SFDVKD. Deletions cut 3 bases from V and 7 bases from J, with 7 bases between. There are 12 residues in the CDR3. The CDR3 reads CATSDGGNTQYF. CDR3 nucleotide sequence: TGTGCCACCAGTGATGGAGGGAATACGCAGTATTTT.

The chain combines TRBV10-1 with TRBJ2-5; D is uncertain. With 3 bases removed from V and 7 bases from J, the gap between germline ends came to 9 bases. The CDR3 is 12 amino acids. Germline V gene data show CDR1 as WNHNN and CDR2 as SYGVQD (reference sequence). The CDR3 region has the DNA TGCGCCAGCAGTGATGGCCATAGGACCCAGTACTTC. It specifies CASSDGHRTQYF.

This chain connects TRBV27 to TRBJ2-1; D ambiguous. The CDR3 runs 13 residues. Germline V gene data show CDR1 as MNHEY and CDR2 as SMNVEV (reference sequence). Trimming pared 4 bases from V and 6 bases from J, leaving 10 bases between. The CDR3 DNA sequence: TGTGCCAGCAGTTCCCGGGCCCCCAATGAGCAGTTCTTC. This encodes CASSSRAPNEQFF.

The count of this clone is one. The gene calls are TRBV12-3 or TRBV12-4 and TRBJ1-1, with D perhaps matching TRBD1 (5 bases). The CDR3 consists of 13 residues. Deletions cut 6 bases from V and 1 base from J, with 9 bases between. CDR3 sequence (DNA): TGTGCCAGCAGGGGACTGGGGAACACTGAAGCTTTCTTT. It yields the protein CASRGLGNTEAFF.

The chain has TRBV7-2 and TRBJ2-3; 9 bases match TRBD2. Germline CDR1 is SGHTA and CDR2 is FQGNSA. CDR3 length: 15 residues. V was pared by 5 bases and J by 2 bases, with 5 bases of the junction left unmatched. CDR3 amino acids: CASSQVAGATDTQYF. The CDR3 nucleotides are TGTGCCAGCAGCCAAGTAGCGGGAGCCACAGATACGCAGTATTTT.

The rearrangement links TRBV24-1 to TRBJ2-5; TRBD1 is a possible D gene (7 bases). Germline-derived CDR1 and CDR2 are KGHDR and SFDVKD. With 3 bases removed from V and 4 bases from J, the gap between germline ends came to 17 bases. The length of the CDR3 is 16 residues. In DNA form, the CDR3 reads TGTGCCACCAGTGATAGGGCAGGGGGAGGAAGAGAGACCCAGTACTTC. It codes for CATSDRAGGGRETQYF.

This clone was recorded a few times. CDR3 sequence (DNA): TGTGCCAGCAGCTCCGGTGGACTAGCGGTCCACTACGAGCAGTACTTC. Translating gives CASSSGGLAVHYEQYF. The rearrangement uses TRBV7-2 and TRBJ2-7, with TRBD2 identical over 10 bases. V lost 4 bases, J lost 3 bases, and 9 bases stayed unmatched. The CDR3 runs 16 residues. CDR1 and CDR2 (germline): SGHTA, FQGNSA.

The rearrangement uses TRBV4-1 and TRBJ2-7, with 10 bases that match TRBD2. V shed 0 bases, J shed 1 base, and the junction held 6 bases outside the gene matches. Germline assignment: CDR1 MGHRA and CDR2 YSYEKL. The CDR3 extends over 17 amino acids. CDR3 loop: CASSQEFTGLASYEQYF. The CDR3 DNA reads as TGCGCCAGCAGCCAAGAGTTTACGGGACTAGCGTCCTACGAGCAGTACTTC.

The genes are TRBV3-1 (or the pseudogene TRBV3-2) and TRBJ2-5, with no clear D. The V end lost 3 bases, the J end lost 5 bases, and 19 bases lay between the germline ends. Per the germline V gene, CDR1 is LGHDT and CDR2 is YNNKEL (reference sequence). The CDR3 covers 16 residues. CDR3 in DNA: TGTGCCAGCAGCCAGCAATTGGGTCGCTTGATGGAGACCCAGTACTTC. Translation gives CASSQQLGRLMETQYF.

The rearrangement joins TRBV12-3 or TRBV12-4 to TRBJ2-1; D not certain. Trimming removed 5 bases at V and 5 bases at J, with 10 bases between. This CDR3 region has 13 residues. This chain's CDR3 is CASSPRQNNEQFF. CDR3 coding DNA: TGTGCCAGCAGTCCCCGACAAAACAATGAGCAGTTCTTC.

The chain joins TRBV5-6 to TRBJ1-2, with D possibly being TRBD1 (5 bases). The length of the CDR3 is 12 residues. Trimming cost V 0 bases and J 10 bases, with 10 bases left between them. The germline CDR1 and CDR2 sequences are SGHDT and YYEEEE. This chain's CDR3 is CASSLVQGDYTF. Written as DNA, the CDR3 is TGTGCCAGCAGCTTGGTTCAGGGCGACTACACCTTC.

J is TRBJ1-1 and V is TRBV6-6; perhaps TRBD1 as D (5 bases). CDR1 is MNHNY, CDR2 SVGAGI, per germline (reference sequence). The CDR3 sequence is 13 residues long. V dropped 6 bases and J dropped 5 bases, with 13 bases sitting between them. CDR3 nucleotides: TGTGCCAGCAGCTGGGGGGGGACTACTGAAGCTTTCTTT. Encoded protein: CASSWGGTTEAFF.

The chain carries TRBV5-1 and TRBJ1-3; 7 bases are a match to TRBD1. The ends lost 4 bases at V and 0 bases at J; junction bases unmatched: 7. CDR3 size: 16 residues. From germline, CDR1 is SGHRS and CDR2 YFSETQ. CDR3 residues: CASSKRQGNSGNTIYF. CDR3 bases: TGCGCCAGCAGCAAACGACAGGGCAACTCTGGAAACACCATATATTTT. The complete variable domain, with remaining parts taken from reference TRBV5-1 and TRBJ1-3, reads KAGVTQTPRYLIKTRGQQVTLSCSPISGHRSVSWYQQTPGQGLQFLFEYFSETQRNKGNFPGRFSGRQFSNSRSEMNVSTLELGDSALYLCASSKRQGNSGNTIYFGEGSWLTVV.

This chain connects TRBV6-5 to TRBJ1-6; D call uncertain. Germline V gene data show CDR1 as MNHEY and CDR2 as SVGAGI. Trimming removed 3 bases at V and 5 bases at J, with 5 bases between. The CDR3 runs 13 residues. The CDR3 here is CASSYNNNSPLHF. CDR3 nucleotide sequence: TGTGCCAGCAGTTATAATAATAATTCACCCCTCCACTTT.